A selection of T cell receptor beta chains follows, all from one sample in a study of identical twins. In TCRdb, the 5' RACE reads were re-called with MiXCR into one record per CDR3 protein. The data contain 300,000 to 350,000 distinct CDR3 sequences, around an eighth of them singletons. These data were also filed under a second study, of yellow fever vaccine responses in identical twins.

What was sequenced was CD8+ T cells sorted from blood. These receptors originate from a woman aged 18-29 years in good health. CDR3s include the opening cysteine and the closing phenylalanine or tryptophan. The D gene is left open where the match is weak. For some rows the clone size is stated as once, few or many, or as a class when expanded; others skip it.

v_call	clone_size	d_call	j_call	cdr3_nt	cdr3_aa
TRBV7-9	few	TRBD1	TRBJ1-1	TGTGCCAGCAGCCTAGGGCAGGGGGCGGTGAACACTGAAGCTTTCTTT	CASSLGQGAVNTEAFF
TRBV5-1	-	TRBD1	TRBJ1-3	TGCGCCAGCAGCGGAAAACAGGGGTATGGTGGAAACACCATATATTTT	CASSGKQGYGGNTIYF
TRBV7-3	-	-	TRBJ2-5	TGTGCCAGCAGCTTAGATGTAAGACCCGAGACCCAGTACTTC	CASSLDVRPETQYF
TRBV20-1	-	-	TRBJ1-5	TGCAGTGCTAGAGTGGCAGGGGATCAGCCCCAGCATTTT	CSARVAGDQPQHF
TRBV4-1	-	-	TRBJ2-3	TGCGCCAGCAGCCAAGGGGGTTGGGACACAGATACGCAGTATTTT	CASSQGGWDTDTQYF
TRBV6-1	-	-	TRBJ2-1	TGTGCCAGCAGTGATCGGTCCGATTATGAGCAGTTCTTC	CASSDRSDYEQFF
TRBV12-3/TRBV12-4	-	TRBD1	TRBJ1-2	TGTGCCAGCAGCAGGGACAGTTTTTTCTATGGCTACACCTTC	CASSRDSFFYGYTF
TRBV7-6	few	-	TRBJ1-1	TGTGCCAGCACCCCATACCGGGCGGCTGAAGCTTTCTTT	CASTPYRAAEAFF
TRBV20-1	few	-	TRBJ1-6	TGCAGTGCTAGAGAAAGCTCACCCCTCCACTTT	CSARESSPLHF
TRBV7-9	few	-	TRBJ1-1	TGTGCCAGCAGCTCGGACAGGAACACTGAAGCTTTCTTT	CASSSDRNTEAFF
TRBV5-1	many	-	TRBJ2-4	TGCGCCAGCAACCCAGGGGATTTAGCCAAAAACATTCAGTACTTC	CASNPGDLAKNIQYF
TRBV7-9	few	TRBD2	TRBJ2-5	TGTGCCAGCAGCGCTATATCCGCGGGGGGCAAAGAGACCCAGTACTTC	CASSAISAGGKETQYF
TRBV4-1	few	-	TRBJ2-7	TGCGCCAGCAGCCCAACTAGAGGCTACGAGCAGTACTTC	CASSPTRGYEQYF
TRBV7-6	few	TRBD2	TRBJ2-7	TGTGCCAGCAGCTTTTACCCTAGCGGTAGCTCCTACGAGCAGTACTTC	CASSFYPSGSSYEQYF
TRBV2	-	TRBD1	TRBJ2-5	TGTGCCAGCAGACCTGGACAGGGGTCCCAAGAGACCCAGTACTTC	CASRPGQGSQETQYF
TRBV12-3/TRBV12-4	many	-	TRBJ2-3	TGTGCCAGCAGCCACCCTCTGGCAAACACAGATACGCAGTATTTT	CASSHPLANTDTQYF
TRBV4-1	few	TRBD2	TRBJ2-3	TGCGCCAGCAGTAGACTAGCGGATAGCACAGATACGCAGTATTTT	CASSRLADSTDTQYF
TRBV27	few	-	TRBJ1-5	TGTGCCAGCAGTCCCATAATGCTTGGCAATCAGCCCCAGCATTTT	CASSPIMLGNQPQHF
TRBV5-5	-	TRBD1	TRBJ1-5	TGTGCCAGCAGCTCAAAGGGACAGCTCAATCAGCCCCAGCATTTT	CASSSKGQLNQPQHF
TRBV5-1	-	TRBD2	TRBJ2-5	TGCGCCAGCAGGCCGCAGGGAGGGCCCCAAGAGACCCAGTACTTC	CASRPQGGPQETQYF
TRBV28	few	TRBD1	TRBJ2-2	TGTGCCAGCAGTTTCCCCGGGACAGGGACTATCCCCGGGGAGCTGTTTTTT	CASSFPGTGTIPGELFF
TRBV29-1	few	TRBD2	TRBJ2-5	TGCAGCGCTGGAGGGACCGGGACTAGCATTTCGGGGACCCAGTACTTC	CSAGGTGTSISGTQYF
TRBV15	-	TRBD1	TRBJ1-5	TGTGCCACCAGCAGAACAGGGGAGAGACGGCCCCAGCATTTT	CATSRTGERRPQHF
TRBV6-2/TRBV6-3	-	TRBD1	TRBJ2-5	TGTGCCCTGGGGACAGGGGACCAAGAGACCCAGTACTTC	CALGTGDQETQYF
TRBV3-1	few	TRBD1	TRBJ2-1	TGTGCCAGCAGCCAGGGGCTGGGACAGATCTACAATGAGCAGTTCTTC	CASSQGLGQIYNEQFF
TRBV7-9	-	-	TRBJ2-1	TGTGCCAGCAGCCCAGACTTGGAATACAATGAGCAGTTCTTC	CASSPDLEYNEQFF
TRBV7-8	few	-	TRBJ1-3	TGTGCCAGCAGCTTAGAGAGACTGCCCTCTGGAAACACCATATATTTT	CASSLERLPSGNTIYF
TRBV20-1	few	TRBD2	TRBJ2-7	TGCAGTGCAGGGGGCCCTAGCGGGGATCTCTACGAGCAGTACTTC	CSAGGPSGDLYEQYF
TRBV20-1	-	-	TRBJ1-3	TGCAGTGCTAGAGAGCCGACAGAATATGGTAGAAACACCATATATTTT	CSAREPTEYGRNTIYF
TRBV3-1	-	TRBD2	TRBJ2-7	TGTGCCAGCAGTCCCACGACTAGCGGGGCCTACGAGCAGTACTTC	CASSPTTSGAYEQYF
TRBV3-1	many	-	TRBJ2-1	TGTGCCAGCAGTCGTTACATTGGCGGGAACTCCTACAATGAGCAGTTCTTC	CASSRYIGGNSYNEQFF
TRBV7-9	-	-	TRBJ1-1	TGTGCCAGCAGCATAGAGCCCCTTGGGAGGAACACTGAAGCTTTCTTT	CASSIEPLGRNTEAFF